This TCR beta chain derives from a study of CD8 T cells in Susac syndrome. When the RNA was reverse transcribed, random hexamers were used with an input of about 0.5 to 1 ug. TCRdb recomputed calls from the immunoSEQ multiplex PCR reads with MiXCR, one row per CDR3 protein. The sample contains fewer than 70,000 distinct CDR3 sequences, around 95% of which appear only once. Germline V gene data show CDR1 as KGHDR and CDR2 as SFDVKD. The CDR3 covers 13 residues. V lost 4 bases, J lost 10 bases, and 6 bases stayed unmatched. The rearrangement uses TRBV24-1 and TRBJ2-1; 7 bases match TRBD1. The sequence was obtained from a human donor in good health. Material for sequencing was CD8+ T cells from PBMCs. In DNA, the CDR3 is TGTGCCACCAGTGACTCGTCCAGGGGGGAGCAGTTCTTC. This translates into CATSDSSRGEQFF.